This T cell receptor (beta chain) was found in a study of cytomegalovirus exposure and HLA in healthy donors. Study findings and constraints: Excluded: some indistinguishable V segments such as TRBV6-2 and TRBV6-3. In vitro work confirmed that a few CMV-associated chains recognize CMV antigens. A classifier reportedly called cytomegalovirus status with high sensitivity and specificity.

Trimming pared 7 bases from V and 4 bases from J, leaving 19 bases between. The CDR3 is 15 residues long. Germline CDR1 and CDR2: SNHLY and FYNNEI. A note on this clone: Its target is unknown.

The PCR used 60 Vbeta and 13 Jbeta primers. Only in-frame clones appear in the TCRdb table, and some are missing; sequencing was by immunoSEQ multiplex PCR. The table includes roughly 200,000 clones, roughly 74% detected once. The chain combines TRBV2 with TRBJ1-2, with D maybe TRBD1 (5 bases). This TCR derives from a female donor in good health and CMV-seronegative. Sequencing was done on a sample of PBMCs. The CDR3 here is CASTSSPQGLYGYTF. For the CDR3, the DNA is TGTGCCAGCACCTCGAGCCCCCAGGGACTCTATGGCTACACCTTC.